The subject of this entry is one TCR beta chain. At the DNA level, this CDR3 is encoded by other sequences in the same sample as well. This sample was included in a study of cytomegalovirus exposure and HLA in healthy donors. The germline V and J ends were trimmed by 1 base and 2 bases, with 9 bases remaining between them. CDR1 is SGHAT, CDR2 FQNNGV, per germline. The CDR3 totals 14 residues. The PCR employed 60 Vbeta primers together with 13 Jbeta primers. TCRdb keeps only in-frame clones here, not all; method: immunoSEQ multiplex PCR. The table has roughly 190,000 clones, roughly 80% seen once; the top ten hold approximately 3.8%.

This chain links TRBV11-2 with TRBJ2-7; no clear D. The receptor was isolated from a man aged 50 to 60 in good health and CMV-seronegative. Sequences were obtained from PBMCs. Here the CDR3 reads CASSLVSLAYEQYF. The CDR3 bases are TGTGCCAGCAGCTTAGTGAGTCTTGCCTACGAGCAGTACTTC.